This TCR beta chain derives from a study of T cell responses to AZD1222 COVID-19 vaccine. General observations from the study: Seropositive status at baseline applied to only 5 or 6 AZD1222 recipients. Vaccine-related CD4 TCRs covered spike, predominating at 160-218 and 743-854. Increases in Spike-specific TCR breadth and depth were seen after two AZD1222 doses. Most donors were white British, females outnumbered males, and clonal diversity was possibly underestimated.

For this clone: The antigen remains unidentified.

Method: immunoSEQ multiplex PCR; TCRdb's copy keeps in-frame clones and lacks some. Of approximately 65,000 clones listed, around nine tenths were seen once; the top ten hold around 7.8%. The J segment lost 7 bases and the V segment lost 4 bases, leaving 5 bases of the junction unmatched. Germline V gives CDR1 MNHEY, CDR2 SVGEGT. This CDR3 is 13 amino acids long. This TCR was sampled from an adult in good health. Sample: peripheral blood, taken on day 0 of AZD1222 vaccination. J is TRBJ1-2 and V is TRBV6-2 or TRBV6-3; 8 bases align to TRBD1. The CDR3 coding sequence is TGTGCCAGCAGTTCTCCCGGACAGGGTGGCTACACCTTC. Amino acids: CASSSPGQGGYTF.